Presented here are 22 T cell receptor beta chains from one specimen sequenced in a study of cytomegalovirus exposure and HLA in healthy donors. Use of 60 Vbeta and 13 Jbeta primers characterized the PCR. Some clones are missing from TCRdb's copy, which holds only in-frame ones; the method was immunoSEQ multiplex PCR. This table has approximately 150,000 clones, about three quarters appearing once. Sequencing was performed on PBMCs. The receptors derive from a woman aged 25 to 39 in good health and CMV-seronegative.

The chain links TRBV2 to TRBJ1-5; tentatively, D is TRBD1 (6 bases). Trimming shortened V by 4 bases and J by 5 bases, and 12 bases separated the two germline ends. Germline V gene lookup returns CDR1 SNHLY and CDR2 FYNNEI. The CDR3 consists of 14 residues. The CDR3 is CASSASTGHQPQHF. CDR3 bases: TGTGCCAGCAGTGCCTCGACAGGTCATCAGCCCCAGCATTTT.

V usage is TRBV6-6 and J usage is TRBJ2-3, with 12 positions matching TRBD2. The germline CDR1 and CDR2 sequences are MNHNY and SVGAGI (reference sequence). Trimming cost V 4 bases and J 2 bases; bases outside gene matches: 4. CDR3 length: 16 amino acids. In nucleotides, the CDR3 is TGTGCCAGCAGTTTGACTAGCGGGGGCCCCACAGATACGCAGTATTTT. It specifies CASSLTSGGPTDTQYF.

J is TRBJ2-1 and V is TRBV7-9; perhaps TRBD1 as D (5 bases). The germline gives CDR1 SEHNR, CDR2 FQNEAQ (reference sequence). This CDR3 region has 14 residues. V lost 2 bases, J lost 7 bases, and 12 bases lay in between. CDR3 DNA: TGTGCCAGCAGCTTAAGGGGTAGCAGGAATGAGCAGTTCTTC. This gives the protein CASSLRGSRNEQFF.

The chain is built from TRBV2 and TRBJ1-2; TRBD1 matches 7 bases. The CDR3 extends over 13 amino acids. Germline CDR1 is SNHLY and CDR2 is FYNNEI. With V trimmed by 6 bases and J by 5 bases, 6 bases remained unmatched. This CDR3 reads CASRPGQRYGYTF. For the CDR3, the DNA is TGTGCCAGCAGACCGGGACAGAGGTATGGCTACACCTTC.

This clone appeared a few times. This rearrangement joins TRBV2 to TRBJ2-7; possible D gene TRBD2, 6 bases. The CDR3 totals 13 residues. The V gene lost 8 bases and the J gene lost 6 bases, with 17 bases spanning the gap. CDR1 is SNHLY, CDR2 FYNNEI, per germline. The CDR3 here is CASRRELAFEQYF. The CDR3 nucleotides are TGTGCCAGCCGGAGGGAGTTAGCGTTCGAGCAGTACTTC.

The gene calls are TRBV28 and TRBJ2-7; D is undetermined. Trimming pared 6 bases from V and 3 bases from J, leaving 15 bases between. The length of the CDR3 is 14 residues. Germline loops: CDR1 MDHEN, CDR2 SYDVKM. CDR3 bases: TGTGCCAGCAGGGAGCCACGACGATACTACGAGCAGTACTTC. Translated, it gives CASREPRRYYEQYF. Supplemented by reference TRBV28 and TRBJ2-7, the full variable domain reads DVKVTQSSRYLVKRTGEKVFLECVQDMDHENMFWYRQDPGLGLRLIYFSYDVKMKEKGDIPEGYSVSREKKERFSLILESASTNQTSMYLCASREPRRYYEQYFGPGTRLTVT.

CDR3: CASIGRRGKEGTEAFF. In DNA, the CDR3 is TGTGCCAGCATCGGACGAAGGGGCAAGGAAGGAACTGAAGCTTTCTTT. The chain couples TRBV28 to TRBJ1-1; weak D call: TRBD1 (5 bases). The CDR3 runs 16 residues. V dropped 7 bases and J dropped 5 bases, with 23 bases sitting between them. Germline V gene sequence: CDR1 MDHEN, CDR2 SYDVKM.

This clone came up a few times. The rearrangement joins TRBV9 to TRBJ2-3; D possibly corresponds to TRBD2 (5 bases). V was cut by 3 bases and J by 1 base, with 12 bases left in between. This CDR3 spans 15 amino acids. CDR1 and CDR2 from the germline V gene are SGDLS and YYNGEE. CDR3 sequence (DNA): TGTGCCAGCAGCGGCTCGGGGTGGGGCACAGATACGCAGTATTTT. As protein: CASSGSGWGTDTQYF.

This clone was picked up a small number of times. The V gene is TRBV7-2, the J gene TRBJ1-1; 7 nucleotides agree with TRBD1. Trimming took 5 bases from V and 5 from J; bases not matched to a gene: 5. Germline lookup yields CDR1 SGHTA and CDR2 FQGNSA. The CDR3 totals 13 residues. CDR3 in amino acids: CASSPRGQTEAFF. CDR3 in DNA: TGTGCCAGCAGCCCTAGGGGACAGACTGAAGCTTTCTTT.

Here the CDR3 DNA reads TGTGCCAGCGGTTTGGGGGACAGGGCGAACACTGAAGCTTTCTTT. It specifies CASGLGDRANTEAFF. The chain couples TRBV7-3 to TRBJ1-1, with TRBD1 matching over 9 bases. Looked up from germline, CDR1 is SGHTA and CDR2 is FQGTGA. Trimming cost V 8 bases and J 1 base; bases outside gene matches: 8. This CDR3 is 15 amino acids long.

This clone was recorded only once. The V gene is TRBV2, the J gene TRBJ2-1; maybe TRBD1 (6 bases). Germline V gene lookup returns CDR1 SNHLY and CDR2 FYNNEI. V was cut by 7 bases and J by 0 bases, with 13 bases left in between. This CDR3 has 15 amino acids. In DNA form, the CDR3 reads TGTGCCAGCATCCAAGACAGGAGCTCCTACAATGAGCAGTTCTTC. As protein: CASIQDRSSYNEQFF.

The chain couples TRBV4-3 to TRBJ1-1; the match to TRBD1 covers 7 bases. The CDR3 has 12 residues. V trimming: 6 bases; J trimming: 10 bases; junction bases outside the gene matches: 8. Germline V lookup: CDR1 LGHNA, CDR2 YSLEER. CDR3 region: CASSQQGLGAFF. CDR3 sequence (DNA): TGCGCCAGCAGTCAACAGGGGCTGGGAGCTTTCTTT.

The chain has TRBV7-9 and TRBJ1-6; a possible D gene is TRBD1 (6 bases). The CDR3 extends over 13 amino acids. Germline CDR1 reads SEHNR; CDR2 reads FQNEAQ (reference sequence). The ends were cut back, 1 base at V and 8 bases at J, with 6 bases in the middle. In nucleotides, the CDR3 is TGTGCCAGCAGCTTAGAGGGGGATTCACCCCTCCACTTT. It yields the protein CASSLEGDSPLHF.

The chain links TRBV7-2 to TRBJ2-5, with 14 bases aligning to TRBD2. Germline lookup yields CDR1 SGHTA and CDR2 FQGNSA. The J segment lost 4 bases and the V segment lost 4 bases, leaving 2 bases of the junction unmatched. The CDR3 totals 15 residues. Written as DNA, the CDR3 is TGTGCCAGCAGCTCAGGACTAGCGGGAGGAGAGACCCAGTACTTC. Translation: CASSSGLAGGETQYF.

J is TRBJ2-7 and V is TRBV6-1; 7 bases map to TRBD1. Germline values: CDR1 MNHNS, CDR2 SASEGT. Losses at the gene ends were 2 bases for V and 6 bases for J; bases not matched to a gene: 7. The CDR3 spans 14 residues. Written as DNA, the CDR3 is TGTGCCAGCAGTGAATACAGGGGTCGGCTCGAGCAGTACTTC. Its translation: CASSEYRGRLEQYF.

The V gene is TRBV4-3, the J gene TRBJ2-3, with 8 bases lining up with TRBD2. This CDR3 region has 15 residues. Germline lookup yields CDR1 LGHNA and CDR2 YSLEER. Trimming removed 3 bases from V and 4 bases from J; junction bases left unmatched: 6. CDR3 sequence: CASSQNSGGADTQYF. The CDR3 DNA reads TGCGCCAGCAGCCAGAACAGCGGGGGTGCAGATACGCAGTATTTT.

The chain joins TRBV29-1 to TRBJ2-2, with TRBD1 identical over 8 bases. The V gene's germline CDR1 is SQVTM and CDR2 ANQGSEA. J was trimmed by 0 bases and V by 7 bases; bases with no gene match: 10. This CDR3 has 16 amino acids. CDR3 region: CSAIGTGGTNTGELFF. DNA of the CDR3: TGCAGCGCCATAGGAACAGGGGGGACGAACACCGGGGAGCTGTTTTTT.

The V and J genes are TRBV29-1 and TRBJ2-7; 10 bases align to TRBD2. V lost 4 bases and J lost 3; bases outside the gene matches: 3. The CDR3 is made up of 13 amino acids. Germline V gene data show CDR1 as SQVTM and CDR2 as ANQGSEA. CDR3 amino acids: CSVVLAGSYEQYF. CDR3 DNA: TGCAGCGTTGTACTAGCGGGGAGCTACGAGCAGTACTTC.

The chain couples TRBV9 to TRBJ2-1; no reliable D call. The CDR3 loop spans 13 amino acids. V was clipped by 3 bases and J by 7 bases, with 11 bases between them. Germline V gene lookup returns CDR1 SGDLS and CDR2 YYNGEE. The CDR3 nucleotides are TGTGCCAGCAGCGCCCCACTCCAAAATGAGCAGTTCTTC. Translation: CASSAPLQNEQFF.

The rearrangement joins TRBV30 to TRBJ1-1, with 7 bases matching TRBD1. The V gene's germline CDR1 is GTSNPN and CDR2 SVGIG (reference sequence). CDR3 length: 13 amino acids. V shed 2 bases, J shed 5 bases, and the junction held 5 bases outside the gene matches. The DNA for the CDR3 is TGTGCCTGGAGTTTCGGACAGGCGACTGAAGCTTTCTTT. Amino acid sequence: CAWSFGQATEAFF.

The chain combines TRBV5-1 with TRBJ1-5; possible D gene TRBD1, 6 bases. The V end was cut by 0 bases, the J end by 6 bases, with 13 bases between. Germline V CDR1 and CDR2: SGHRS, YFSETQ. The CDR3 is 15 residues long. CDR3 in amino acids: CASSLEGGGRQPQHF. As DNA, the CDR3 is TGCGCCAGCAGCTTGGAAGGGGGGGGCCGTCAGCCCCAGCATTTT.

Of note for this clone: At one end, the junction sequence differs from germline, possibly due to a read error. This sequence joins TRBV29-1 and TRBJ1-2; D call uncertain. The CDR3 totals 14 residues. From germline, CDR1 is SQVTM and CDR2 ANQGSEA. As DNA, the CDR3 is TGCAGCGTTTTCAATCAGGACGCGGGCTATGGCCACACCTTC. Its protein product is CSVFNQDAGYGHTF.